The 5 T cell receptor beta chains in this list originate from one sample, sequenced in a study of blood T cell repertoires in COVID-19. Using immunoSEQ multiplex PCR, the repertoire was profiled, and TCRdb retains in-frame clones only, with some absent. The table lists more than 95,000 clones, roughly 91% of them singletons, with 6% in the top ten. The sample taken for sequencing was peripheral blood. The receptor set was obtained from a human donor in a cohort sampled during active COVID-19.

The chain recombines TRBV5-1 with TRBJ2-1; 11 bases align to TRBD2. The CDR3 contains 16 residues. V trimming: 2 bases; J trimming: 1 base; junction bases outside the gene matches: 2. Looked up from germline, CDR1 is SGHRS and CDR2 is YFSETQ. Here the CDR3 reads CASSFLAGGSYNEQFF. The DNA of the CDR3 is TGCGCCAGCAGCTTCTTAGCGGGGGGGTCCTACAATGAGCAGTTCTTC.

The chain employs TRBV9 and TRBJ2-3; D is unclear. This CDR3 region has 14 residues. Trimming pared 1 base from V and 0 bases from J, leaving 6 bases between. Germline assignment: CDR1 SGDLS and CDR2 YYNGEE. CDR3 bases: TGTGCCAGCAGCGTATATCAGAGCACAGATACGCAGTATTTT. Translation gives CASSVYQSTDTQYF.

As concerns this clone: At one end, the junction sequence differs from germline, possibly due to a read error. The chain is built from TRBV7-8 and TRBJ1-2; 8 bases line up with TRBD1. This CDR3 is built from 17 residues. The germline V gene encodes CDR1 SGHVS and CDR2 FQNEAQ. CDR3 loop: CVSSRGQELPYNYGYTF. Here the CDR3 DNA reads TGTGTCAGCAGCCGGGGACAGGAGCTACCATACAACTATGGCTACACCTTC.

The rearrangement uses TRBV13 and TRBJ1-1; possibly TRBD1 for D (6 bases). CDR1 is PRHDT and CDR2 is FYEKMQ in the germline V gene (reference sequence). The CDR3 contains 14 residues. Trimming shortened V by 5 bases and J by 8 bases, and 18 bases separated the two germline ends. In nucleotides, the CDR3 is TGTGCCAGCAGCAAGAAGCGGGACACTCTAGAAGCTTTCTTT. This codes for CASSKKRDTLEAFF.

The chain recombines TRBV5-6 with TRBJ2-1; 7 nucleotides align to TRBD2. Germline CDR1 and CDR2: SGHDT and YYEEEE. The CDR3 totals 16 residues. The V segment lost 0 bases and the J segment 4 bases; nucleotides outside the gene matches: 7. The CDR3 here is CASSLGGGAPYNEQFF. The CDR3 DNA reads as TGTGCCAGCAGCTTGGGGGGGGGAGCCCCGTACAATGAGCAGTTCTTC.